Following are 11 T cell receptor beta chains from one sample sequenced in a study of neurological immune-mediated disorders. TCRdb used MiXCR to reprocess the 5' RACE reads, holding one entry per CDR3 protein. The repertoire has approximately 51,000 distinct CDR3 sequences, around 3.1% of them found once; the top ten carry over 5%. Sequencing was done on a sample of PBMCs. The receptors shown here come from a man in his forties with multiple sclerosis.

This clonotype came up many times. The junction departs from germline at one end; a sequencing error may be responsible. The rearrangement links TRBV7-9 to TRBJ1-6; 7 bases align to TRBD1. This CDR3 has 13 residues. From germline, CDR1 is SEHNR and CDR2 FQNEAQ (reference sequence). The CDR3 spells CASREQGDSPLNF. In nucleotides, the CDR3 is TGTGCCAGCAGGGAGCAGGGGGATTCACCCCTCAACTTT.

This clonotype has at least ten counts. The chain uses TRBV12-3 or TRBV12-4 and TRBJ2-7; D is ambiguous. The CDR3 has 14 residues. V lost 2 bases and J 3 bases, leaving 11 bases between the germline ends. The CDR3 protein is CASSLSRFLYEQYF. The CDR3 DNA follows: TGTGCCAGCAGTTTATCGCGTTTCCTCTACGAGCAGTACTTC.

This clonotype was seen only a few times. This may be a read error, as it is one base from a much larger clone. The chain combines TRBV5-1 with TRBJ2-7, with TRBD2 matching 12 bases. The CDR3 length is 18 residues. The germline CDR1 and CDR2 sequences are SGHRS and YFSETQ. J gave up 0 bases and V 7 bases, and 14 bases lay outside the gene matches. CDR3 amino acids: CASQPGLAGKATSYEQYF. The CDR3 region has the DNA TGCGCCAGCCAGCCCGGACTAGCGGGGAAAGCAACCTCCTACGAGCAGTACTTC.

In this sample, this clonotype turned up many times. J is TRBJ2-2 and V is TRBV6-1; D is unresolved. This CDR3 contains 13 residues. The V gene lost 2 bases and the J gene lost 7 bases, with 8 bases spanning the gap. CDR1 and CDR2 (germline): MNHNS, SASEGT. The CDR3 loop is CASSEWVNGELFF. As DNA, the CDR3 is TGTGCCAGCAGTGAATGGGTTAACGGGGAGCTGTTTTTT.

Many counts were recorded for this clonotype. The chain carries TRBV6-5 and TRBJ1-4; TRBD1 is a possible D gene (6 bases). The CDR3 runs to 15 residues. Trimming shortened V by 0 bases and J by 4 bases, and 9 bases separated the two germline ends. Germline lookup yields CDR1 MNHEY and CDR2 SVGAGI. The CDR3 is CASSYSQGFNEKLFF. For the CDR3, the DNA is TGTGCCAGCAGTTACTCGCAGGGGTTTAATGAAAAACTGTTTTTT.

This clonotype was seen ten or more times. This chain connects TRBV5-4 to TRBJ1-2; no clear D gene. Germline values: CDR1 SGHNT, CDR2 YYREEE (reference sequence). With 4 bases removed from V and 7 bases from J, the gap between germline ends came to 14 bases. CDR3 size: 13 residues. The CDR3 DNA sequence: TGTGCCAGCAGCCTCCTCGGGGAACGTGGCTACACCTTC. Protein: CASSLLGERGYTF.

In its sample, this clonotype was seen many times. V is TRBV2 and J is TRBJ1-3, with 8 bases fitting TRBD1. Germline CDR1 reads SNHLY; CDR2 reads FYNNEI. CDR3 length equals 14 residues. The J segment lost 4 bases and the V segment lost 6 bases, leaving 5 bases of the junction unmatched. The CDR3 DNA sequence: TGTGCCAGCAGCAACCGACAGGGGGGAAACACCATATATTTT. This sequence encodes CASSNRQGGNTIYF.

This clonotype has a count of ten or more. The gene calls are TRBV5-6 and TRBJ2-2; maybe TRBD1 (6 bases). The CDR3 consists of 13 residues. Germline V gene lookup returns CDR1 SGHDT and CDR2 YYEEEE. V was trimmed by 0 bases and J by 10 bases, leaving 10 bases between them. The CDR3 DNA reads TGTGCCAGCAGCTTGGGTGGGGGCGCGGAGCTGTTTTTT. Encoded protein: CASSLGGGAELFF. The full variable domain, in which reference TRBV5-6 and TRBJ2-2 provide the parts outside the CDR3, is DAGVTQSPTHLIKTRGQQVTLRCSPKSGHDTVSWYQQALGQGPQFIFQYYEEEERQRGNFPDRFSGHQFPNYSSELNVNALLLGDSALYLCASSLGGGAELFFGEGSRLTVL.

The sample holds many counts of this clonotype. CDR3 amino acids: CASSLSRTGGNTEAFF. CDR3 sequence (DNA): TGTGCCAGCAGTCTGAGCAGGACAGGCGGGAACACTGAAGCTTTCTTT. This chain connects TRBV12-3 or TRBV12-4 to TRBJ1-1; 7 nucleotides match TRBD1. The V gene end was trimmed by 5 bases and the J gene end by 1 base; junction bases not matched to a gene: 10. The CDR3 is made up of 16 amino acids.

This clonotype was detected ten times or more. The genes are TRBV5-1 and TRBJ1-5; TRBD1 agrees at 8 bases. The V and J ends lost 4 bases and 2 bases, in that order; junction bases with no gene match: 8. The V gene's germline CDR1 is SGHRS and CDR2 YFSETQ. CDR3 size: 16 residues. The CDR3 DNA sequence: TGCGCCAGCAGCCCCGGGACAGGAATAGGCAATCAGCCCCAGCATTTT. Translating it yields CASSPGTGIGNQPQHF.

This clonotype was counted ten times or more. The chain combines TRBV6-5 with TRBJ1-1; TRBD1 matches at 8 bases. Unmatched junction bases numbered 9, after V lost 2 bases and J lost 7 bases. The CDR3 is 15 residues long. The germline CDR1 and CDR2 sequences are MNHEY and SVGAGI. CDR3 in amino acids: CASSYTWTGQNEAFF. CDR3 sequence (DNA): TGTGCCAGCAGTTACACGTGGACAGGGCAAAATGAAGCTTTCTTT.